This T cell receptor beta chain comes out of a study of blood T cell repertoires in COVID-19. Study background: The cDNA or gDNA used as material had been derived from T cells, B-cell-depleted T cells, or PBMCs.

Only in-frame clones appear in the TCRdb table, and some are missing; sequencing was by immunoSEQ multiplex PCR. In the table there are 210,000 or so clones, roughly 90% of which are singletons. The germline gives CDR1 SNHLY, CDR2 FYNNEI. V was shortened by 2 bases and J by 9 bases, with 13 bases between the two germline ends. This CDR3 has 14 amino acids. This receptor was identified in an older woman with acute or convalescent COVID-19. The sample consisted of peripheral blood. The rearrangement links TRBV2 to TRBJ1-4; perhaps TRBD1 as D (5 bases). Here the CDR3 reads CASSERAGQQKLFF. In DNA form, the CDR3 reads TGTGCCAGCAGTGAAAGGGCAGGGCAGCAAAAACTGTTTTTT.